This T cell receptor (beta chain) was identified during a study of blood T cells in healthy people across ages. Notes on the study in general: The study found TCR beta diversity correlated strongly with naive T cell percentage.

Notes on this clonotype: Its antigen is unknown.

In terms of origin and age, donors were healthy Caucasian individuals from Russia aged roughly 6 to 95. The CDR3 runs 15 residues. Germline V lookup: CDR1 DFQATT, CDR2 SNEGSKA (reference sequence). V lost 0 bases to trimming and J lost 1 base; unmatched junction nucleotides: 5. Primed by a sample-barcoded 5' primer and a J-beta primer mix, a second PCR proceeded for 7 to 11 cycles. Per-sample output comprised a minimum of 2.5 million paired-end reads containing CDR3. Each CDR3 protein is one row after TCRdb ran MiXCR on the 5' RACE reads. This table holds about 700,000 distinct CDR3 sequences, about 34% found once.

The chain employs TRBV20-1 and TRBJ1-1; the match to TRBD1 covers 7 bases. Sequences were obtained from blood. This TCR was sampled from a woman of 80 years or more in good health. DNA of the CDR3: TGCAGTGCTAGAGATACAGGGGCTTCGAACACTGAAGCTTTCTTT. Translating it yields CSARDTGASNTEAFF.